Listed below are T cell receptor beta chains from one sample, sequenced in a study of immune cell composition in non-small cell lung cancer. The repertoire was sequenced with immunoSEQ multiplex PCR; TCRdb's copy has only in-frame clones and lacks some. The sample has approximately 5,900 clones; around nine tenths are singletons. Source material: non-adjacent lung tissue. The source of these receptors is a human donor with non-small cell lung cancer. Both conserved end residues are part of each CDR3. A D gene is named only where the DNA matches it firmly. The size field is filled for only some rows; it gives once, few, many or a size class.

d_gene	v_gene	abundance	j_gene	CDR3aa	CDR3nt
TRBD1	TRBV4-1	.	TRBJ1-3	CASSQEGGTGNTIYF	TGCGCCAGCAGCCAAGAAGGGGGCACAGGAAACACCATATATTTT
.	TRBV7-2	.	TRBJ2-5	CASSSAGSETQYF	TGTGCCAGCAGCTCCGCAGGATCTGAGACCCAGTACTTC
TRBD2	TRBV7-3	once	TRBJ2-3	CASSLGRGGADTQYF	TGTGCCAGCAGCTTAGGTCGGGGGGGGGCAGATACGCAGTATTTT
.	TRBV7-6	.	TRBJ1-1	CASSFQGNTEAFF	TGTGCCAGCAGCTTTCAGGGGAACACTGAAGCTTTCTTT
TRBD2	TRBV5-1	.	TRBJ2-7	CASRLDGTRAYEQYF	TGCGCCAGCAGATTGGATGGGACTAGAGCCTACGAGCAGTACTTC
.	TRBV19	.	TRBJ1-1	CASSTQWNTEAFF	TGTGCCAGTAGTACCCAATGGAACACTGAAGCTTTCTTT
.	TRBV15	.	TRBJ2-6	CATSGTGTQDLRANVLTF	TGTGCCACCAGCGGTACCGGGACTCAGGATCTTAGGGCCAACGTCCTGACTTTC
TRBD1	TRBV15	.	TRBJ1-2	CATSSRTGQGYTF	TGTGCCACCAGCTCAAGGACAGGGCAAGGCTACACCTTC
TRBD2	TRBV7-9	.	TRBJ2-1	CASSLAGAGPSYNEQFF	TGTGCCAGCAGCTTGGCGGGAGCGGGTCCTTCCTACAATGAGCAGTTCTTC
.	TRBV9	.	TRBJ2-1	CASSAQVGGAYNEQFF	TGTGCCAGCAGCGCACAAGTGGGGGGAGCCTACAATGAGCAGTTCTTC